Following are 8 T cell receptor beta chains from one sample sequenced in a study of blood T cell repertoires in COVID-19. Here immunoSEQ multiplex PCR was the method, and the copy in TCRdb shows in-frame clones only, minus some. This table has about 210,000 clones, approximately 86% appearing once. The sequenced material came from peripheral blood. Every receptor here comes from a man in his fifties or sixties with acute or convalescent COVID-19.

The table lists this clone with a count of one. The chain is built from TRBV5-6 and TRBJ2-7, with 7 nucleotides matching TRBD1. V shed 0 bases, J shed 0 bases, and the junction held 6 bases outside the gene matches. This CDR3 has 16 residues. From germline, CDR1 is SGHDT and CDR2 YYEEEE. In DNA form, the CDR3 reads TGTGCCAGCAGCTTGGACGGGACAGCCGTCTCCTACGAGCAGTACTTC. This codes for CASSLDGTAVSYEQYF.

The chain uses TRBV14 and TRBJ2-2, with D perhaps TRBD1 (7 bases). Trimming removed 4 bases at V and 4 bases at J, with 13 bases between. This CDR3 is 15 amino acids long. Per the germline V gene, CDR1 is SGHDN and CDR2 is FVKESK. CDR3 DNA: TGTGCCAGCAGCCGAGGAGGGGGCTTCACCGGGGAGCTGTTTTTT. Protein: CASSRGGGFTGELFF.

This chain connects TRBV7-7 to TRBJ2-7; 7 bases map to TRBD1. J was trimmed by 6 bases and V by 5 bases; bases with no gene match: 7. The CDR3 length is 13 residues. The germline gives CDR1 SSHAT, CDR2 FNYEAQ (reference sequence). The CDR3 region is CASSRDRVGEQYF. In nucleotides, the CDR3 is TGTGCCAGCAGCCGAGACAGGGTGGGCGAGCAGTACTTC.

The chain carries TRBV18 and TRBJ1-2, with TRBD1 as a possible D gene (5 bases). Germline V lookup: CDR1 KGHSH, CDR2 LQKENI. V dropped 0 bases and J dropped 8 bases, with 10 bases sitting between them. The CDR3 has 13 amino acids. CDR3 DNA: TGTGCCAGCTCACCACCCAGGGCGGAGGGCTACACCTTC. Translating it yields CASSPPRAEGYTF. Variable domain in full (rest from reference TRBV18 and TRBJ1-2): NAGVMQNPRHLVRRRGQEARLRCSPMKGHSHVYWYRQLPEEGLKFMVYLQKENIIDESGMPKERFSAEFPKEGPSILRIQQVVRGDSAAYFCASSPPRAEGYTFGSGTRLTVV.

This clone was recorded only once. The chain is built from TRBV9 and TRBJ2-1, with D possibly being TRBD2 (6 bases). CDR1 and CDR2 (germline): SGDLS, YYNGEE. The V and J ends lost 4 bases and 8 bases respectively, with 19 bases between them. This CDR3 has 15 amino acids. The CDR3 coding sequence is TGTGCCAGCAGCCTCCGGGGGTACGCTGGGGATGAGCAGTTCTTC. Translated, it gives CASSLRGYAGDEQFF.

V gene TRBV6-2 or TRBV6-3 combines with J gene TRBJ2-7; no firm D call. This CDR3 contains 12 residues. Trimming removed 4 bases from V and 0 bases from J, with 4 bases in between. The germline CDR1 and CDR2 sequences are MNHEY and SVGEGT. CDR3 protein: CASSFVSYEQYF. CDR3 DNA: TGTGCCAGCAGTTTCGTCTCCTACGAGCAGTACTTC.

The chain joins TRBV5-1 to TRBJ2-7; 10 bases are a match to TRBD1. The CDR3 length is 14 residues. Germline V gene data show CDR1 as SGHRS and CDR2 as YFSETQ. Trimming at V came to 3 bases and at J to 4 bases, leaving 4 bases not matched to a gene. DNA for the CDR3: TGCGCCAGCAGCTCGACAGGGGGCAGGTACGAGCAGTACTTC. This codes for CASSSTGGRYEQYF.

This clone was seen only once. This chain links TRBV7-9 with TRBJ2-7, with TRBD1 matching over 8 bases. Germline lookup yields CDR1 SEHNR and CDR2 FQNEAQ (reference sequence). Trimming took 10 bases from V and 2 from J; bases not matched to a gene: 13. The CDR3 totals 15 residues. The CDR3 DNA sequence: TGTGCCACCAGACCCGGGGTGACAGGGGCCTACGAGCAGTACTTC. It encodes CATRPGVTGAYEQYF. Together with reference TRBV7-9 and TRBJ2-7, the CDR3 gives the full variable domain: DTGVSQNPRHKITKRGQNVTFRCDPISEHNRLYWYRQTLGQGPEFLTYFQNEAQLEKSRLLSDRFSAERPKGSFSTLEIQRTEQGDSAMYLCATRPGVTGAYEQYFGPGTRLTVT.